This TCR beta chain emerged from a study of CD8 T cells in Susac syndrome. Both CD4+ and CD8+ T cells were negatively isolated, and TEMRA cells underwent FACS enrichment. The table lists this clonotype with a few counts. CDR3 length equals 13 residues. Looked up from germline, CDR1 is MNHEY and CDR2 is SVGAGI. Trimming pared 0 bases from V and 9 bases from J, leaving 9 bases between. An amount of RNA that ranged from about 0.45 to 1 ug was reverse transcribed with random hexamers. TCRdb re-analysed the immunoSEQ multiplex PCR reads in MiXCR, keeping a single row per CDR3 protein. The data contain a few hundred thousand distinct CDR3 sequences, about 85% of them singletons.

This chain joins TRBV6-5 and TRBJ2-1, with TRBD2 as a possible D gene (5 bases). Sequenced sample: CD8+ T cells from PBMCs. This TCR was sampled from a human donor with multiple sclerosis. For the CDR3, the DNA is TGTGCCAGCAGTTACTCGGCGCGGGCTGAGCAGTTCTTC. This encodes CASSYSARAEQFF.